Listed here are 27 T cell receptor beta chains from one sample, sequenced in a study of T-cell memory formation after mild COVID-19 (dated by TCRdb to about 2021). Receptor amplification or capture employed 5' RACE. Instrument used: Illumina NovaSeq 6000. TCRdb redid the processing of the public reads, applying fastp at Q25 and MiXCR, and retained in-frame beta chains. Rows are combined by CDR3 protein, so each entry shows the most common genes and DNA. The sample table contains around 340,000 distinct CDR3 sequences; only one count was recorded for about 21% of them. Of the sample, around 12% falls within the top ten clones. The material sequenced was PBMCs or a T cell subset sorted from them (not recorded which). The source is an adult woman who had mild COVID-19 (a few samples of this study predate the infection). The sample titles of this study are shuffled in the database, so cell type and time point are left out; the donor was told from shared clones.

This chain joins TRBV5-6 and TRBJ2-3, with no clear D. V lost 0 bases and J lost 6, with 14 bases in between. The germline CDR1 and CDR2 sequences are SGHDT and YYEEEE. CDR3 length equals 15 residues. In nucleotides, the CDR3 is TGTGCCAGCAGCTTGGAAGGAATCGCGAGGGATACGCAGTATTTT. Translating gives CASSLEGIARDTQYF.

This clonotype was detected only a few times. This chain connects TRBV4-1 to TRBJ1-2; 9 nucleotides align to TRBD1. This CDR3 is built from 15 residues. The ends lost 1 base at V and 7 bases at J; junction bases unmatched: 7. Germline-derived CDR1 and CDR2 are MGHRA and YSYEKL. The CDR3 reads CASSQVDRGKIGYTF. For the CDR3, the DNA is TGCGCCAGCAGCCAAGTCGACAGGGGGAAGATTGGCTACACCTTC.

J is TRBJ2-7 and V is TRBV24-1; 9 nucleotides align to TRBD2. Trimming at V came to 2 bases and at J to 3 bases, leaving 10 bases not matched to a gene. CDR1 and CDR2 from the germline V gene are KGHDR and SFDVKD. The CDR3 is made up of 17 amino acids. CDR3 DNA sequence: TGTGCCACCAGTGATTCATCCGGGACTAGCTTTCTCTACGAGCAGTACTTC. It yields the protein CATSDSSGTSFLYEQYF.

There are a few counts of this clonotype. This chain links TRBV6-5 with TRBJ2-7; no clear D gene. The germline gives CDR1 MNHEY, CDR2 SVGAGI. V lost 2 bases to trimming and J lost 5 bases, with 4 bases between them. CDR3 length: 11 residues. The CDR3, as DNA: TGTGCCAGCAGTTACCAGGACGAGCAGTACTTC. Amino acid sequence: CASSYQDEQYF.

In its sample, this clonotype was seen a few times. This rearrangement joins TRBV7-2 to TRBJ2-5, with 10 bases identical to TRBD2. V dropped 3 bases and J dropped 2; count of bases not matched to a gene: 9. The CDR3 runs to 17 residues. Looked up from germline, CDR1 is SGHTA and CDR2 is FQGNSA. For the CDR3, the DNA is TGTGCCAGCAGCTTGAGGTTCGGACTAGCGGTACAAGAGACCCAGTACTTC. It codes for CASSLRFGLAVQETQYF.

This clonotype has at least ten counts. The J gene is TRBJ2-3, the V gene TRBV7-9; 10 bases agree with TRBD2. The CDR3 loop spans 17 amino acids. Trimming at V came to 3 bases and at J to 7 bases, leaving 13 bases not matched to a gene. Germline CDR1 reads SEHNR; CDR2 reads FQNEAQ (reference sequence). This CDR3 is CASSFRTSGPESYTQYF. CDR3 sequence (DNA): TGTGCCAGCAGCTTCCGGACTAGCGGACCAGAATCGTATACGCAGTATTTT.

The V gene is TRBV9, the J gene TRBJ2-4; the D gene is possibly TRBD2 (5 bases). V lost 4 bases, J lost 0 bases, and 29 bases lay in between. CDR1 is SGDLS and CDR2 is YYNGEE in the germline V gene. There are 21 residues in the CDR3. The CDR3, as DNA: TGTGCCAGCAGCCCCGGACTGATACTCACTTTTCCGGATTTAGCCAAAAACATTCAGTACTTC. Its translation: CASSPGLILTFPDLAKNIQYF.

This sequence joins TRBV5-6 and TRBJ2-3; 7 bases fit TRBD2. The CDR3 spans 14 residues. Trimming at V came to 2 bases and at J to 2 bases, leaving 2 bases not matched to a gene. Germline loops: CDR1 SGHDT, CDR2 YYEEEE. The CDR3 DNA reads as TGTGCCAGCAGCTTCGGGGGGTACACAGATACGCAGTATTTT. Translated, it gives CASSFGGYTDTQYF.

This clonotype was counted only a few times. The chain has TRBV19 and TRBJ1-4; weak D call: TRBD1 (5 bases). Germline CDR1 LNHDA, CDR2 SQIVND (reference sequence). Trimming took 3 bases from V and 5 from J, leaving 16 bases between them. The CDR3 runs to 16 residues. CDR3 nucleotides: TGTGCCAGTAGTATCCTGGGGACCGGGGAGAATGAAAAACTGTTTTTT. Encoded protein: CASSILGTGENEKLFF.

This clonotype was seen many times. The chain recombines TRBV24-1 with TRBJ2-1; 13 positions match TRBD2. Germline V gene lookup returns CDR1 KGHDR and CDR2 SFDVKD. The V segment lost 7 bases and the J segment 5 bases; nucleotides outside the gene matches: 1. The CDR3 has 14 residues. The CDR3 reads CATRGLAGNNEQFF. Here the CDR3 DNA reads TGTGCCACCAGGGGACTAGCGGGAAACAATGAGCAGTTCTTC.

This clonotype was recorded a few times. The rearrangement joins TRBV20-1 to TRBJ2-5, with D possibly being TRBD1 (6 bases). The V gene lost 3 bases and the J gene lost 3 bases, with 17 bases spanning the gap. CDR3 length: 15 residues. Germline values: CDR1 DFQATT, CDR2 SNEGSKA (reference sequence). This CDR3 reads CSASVPRTAEETQYF. Here the CDR3 DNA reads TGCAGTGCTAGCGTCCCCAGGACAGCCGAAGAGACCCAGTACTTC.

The chain has TRBV19 and TRBJ2-3, with TRBD2 matching over 11 bases. Losses at the gene ends were 6 bases for V and 0 bases for J; bases not matched to a gene: 8. CDR1 is LNHDA, CDR2 SQIVND, per germline (reference sequence). This CDR3 region has 17 residues. The CDR3 DNA is TGTGCCAGTAGGCAACCGGGACTAGCGGCAAGCACAGATACGCAGTATTTT. This encodes CASRQPGLAASTDTQYF.

The J gene is TRBJ1-1, the V gene TRBV7-9; D is undetermined. Trimming cost V 5 bases and J 0 bases, with 13 bases left between them. CDR1 SEHNR and CDR2 FQNEAQ come from the germline V gene (reference sequence). The CDR3 is 15 amino acids. The CDR3 sequence is CASSIGTVMNTEAFF. CDR3 sequence (DNA): TGTGCCAGCAGCATCGGAACCGTTATGAACACTGAAGCTTTCTTT.

V is TRBV29-1 and J is TRBJ2-3, with 13 bases aligning to TRBD2. Per germline, CDR1 SQVTM and CDR2 ANQGSEA. Germline trimming cut 3 bases from V and 1 base from J; bases unmatched to any gene: 1. The CDR3 consists of 15 residues. The CDR3 bases are TGCAGCGTTGACGGACTAGCGGGAGGCACAGATACGCAGTATTTT. It is translated as CSVDGLAGGTDTQYF.

This chain links TRBV5-1 with TRBJ2-2, with 7 bases matching TRBD1. The length of the CDR3 is 18 residues. V gave up 2 bases and J gave up 0 bases; unmatched junction bases: 10. Per germline, CDR1 SGHRS and CDR2 YFSETQ. The CDR3 DNA reads as TGCGCCAGCAGCTTTGGGAATCCGGGACAGACGAACACCGGGGAGCTGTTTTTT. It translates to CASSFGNPGQTNTGELFF.

This sequence joins TRBV7-9 and TRBJ1-5; D call uncertain. The CDR3 contains 16 residues. Trimming pared 6 bases from V and 2 bases from J, leaving 17 bases between. From germline, CDR1 is SEHNR and CDR2 FQNEAQ (reference sequence). CDR3 bases: TGTGCCAGCAGTCCAGACTCCGGCTTAGGCAATCAGCCCCAGCATTTT. This translates into CASSPDSGLGNQPQHF.

This clonotype was picked up many times. This chain connects TRBV12-3 or TRBV12-4 to TRBJ2-3; a possible D gene is TRBD2 (6 bases). The CDR3 extends over 15 amino acids. V was trimmed by 2 bases and J by 3 bases, leaving 12 bases between them. The CDR3 coding sequence is TGTGCCAGCAGTTTAACCGGGGGTCGGACAGATACGCAGTATTTT. Amino acids: CASSLTGGRTDTQYF.

The CDR3 spells CASSGKGQRVINTEAFF. Here the CDR3 DNA reads TGTGCCAGCAGTGGTAAGGGACAGAGAGTTATTAACACTGAAGCTTTCTTT. The chain carries TRBV6-1 and TRBJ1-1; 7 bases fit TRBD1. Trimming cost V 4 bases and J 2 bases; bases outside gene matches: 13. This CDR3 is built from 17 residues. Per germline, CDR1 MNHNS and CDR2 SASEGT.

CDR3 nucleotide sequence: TGTGCCAGCAGCCGGAGCGGGAGGGCCAACAATGAGCAGTTCTTC. Translation gives CASSRSGRANNEQFF. This chain joins TRBV3-1 and TRBJ2-1; 10 bases fit TRBD2. The CDR3 has 15 residues. CDR1 is LGHDT and CDR2 is YNNKEL in the germline V gene (reference sequence). The V segment lost 4 bases and the J segment 5 bases; nucleotides outside the gene matches: 5.

This clonotype was detected a few times. V gene TRBV5-1 combines with J gene TRBJ1-2; D is uncertain. Germline values: CDR1 SGHRS, CDR2 YFSETQ. V lost 3 bases and J 4 bases, leaving 7 bases between the germline ends. This CDR3 contains 12 residues. DNA of the CDR3: TGCGCCAGCAGCTCGGATATCTATGGCTACACCTTC. This encodes CASSSDIYGYTF.

This clonotype occurred many times. This rearrangement joins TRBV27 to TRBJ2-5; weak D call: TRBD2 (5 bases). This CDR3 is 15 amino acids long. The germline V gene has CDR1 MNHEY and CDR2 SMNVEV (reference sequence). V was shortened by 2 bases and J by 5 bases, with 15 bases between the two germline ends. The chain's CDR3 is CASSLERGRRETQYF. The CDR3 DNA reads TGTGCCAGCAGTTTAGAGCGCGGGCGCAGGGAGACCCAGTACTTC.

J is TRBJ2-3 and V is TRBV14, with 7 nucleotides matching TRBD2. CDR3 length: 17 residues. With V trimmed by 0 bases and J by 0 bases, 6 bases remained unmatched. The germline gives CDR1 SGHDN, CDR2 FVKESK. In DNA form, the CDR3 reads TGTGCCAGCAGCCAAGACCCACTAGCGCCAAGCACAGATACGCAGTATTTT. This gives the protein CASSQDPLAPSTDTQYF.

The chain recombines TRBV6-5 with TRBJ2-1; 11 bases line up with TRBD2. Trimming at V came to 6 bases and at J to 14 bases, leaving 9 bases not matched to a gene. The CDR3 extends over 13 amino acids. The germline CDR1 and CDR2 sequences are MNHEY and SVGAGI. CDR3: CASRTSGTLREFF. DNA of the CDR3: TGTGCCAGCAGGACTAGCGGGACTCTTAGGGAGTTCTTC.

This clonotype was observed a few times. The chain uses TRBV27 and TRBJ1-1, with D possibly matching TRBD1 (6 bases). V was clipped by 6 bases and J by 1 base, with 18 bases between them. Germline CDR1 and CDR2: MNHEY and SMNVEV (reference sequence). The CDR3 extends over 16 amino acids. Here the CDR3 reads CASSSRSIRGNTEAFF. CDR3 DNA: TGTGCCAGCAGCTCCCGGTCTATCAGGGGGAACACTGAAGCTTTCTTT.

This clonotype was seen ten or more times. The chain links TRBV6-6 to TRBJ2-7, with 9 bases fitting TRBD2. Germline V CDR1 and CDR2: MNHNY, SVGAGI (reference sequence). This CDR3 region has 15 residues. Germline trimming cut 4 bases from V and 2 bases from J; bases unmatched to any gene: 6. CDR3 sequence reads: CASSSQTSGTYEQYF. In DNA form, the CDR3 reads TGTGCCAGCAGTTCCCAGACTAGCGGTACCTACGAGCAGTACTTC.

This clonotype has only a few counts. V usage is TRBV5-1 and J usage is TRBJ2-1; TRBD2 aligns across 9 bases. V was clipped by 0 bases and J by 0 bases; unmatched bases: 4. CDR1 and CDR2 (germline): SGHRS, YFSETQ. The length of the CDR3 is 17 residues. Here the CDR3 reads CASSLGLAASSYNEQFF. As DNA, the CDR3 is TGCGCCAGCAGCTTGGGACTAGCGGCGAGCTCCTACAATGAGCAGTTCTTC.

This clonotype was recorded at least ten times. The chain employs TRBV7-6 and TRBJ2-5, with D maybe TRBD1 (6 bases). The CDR3 spans 13 residues. The germline V gene encodes CDR1 SGHVS and CDR2 FNYEAQ. V gave up 3 bases and J gave up 6 bases, with 11 bases separating them. The CDR3 protein is CASSLNRVKTQYF. The CDR3 DNA sequence: TGTGCCAGCAGCTTGAACAGGGTAAAGACCCAGTACTTC.